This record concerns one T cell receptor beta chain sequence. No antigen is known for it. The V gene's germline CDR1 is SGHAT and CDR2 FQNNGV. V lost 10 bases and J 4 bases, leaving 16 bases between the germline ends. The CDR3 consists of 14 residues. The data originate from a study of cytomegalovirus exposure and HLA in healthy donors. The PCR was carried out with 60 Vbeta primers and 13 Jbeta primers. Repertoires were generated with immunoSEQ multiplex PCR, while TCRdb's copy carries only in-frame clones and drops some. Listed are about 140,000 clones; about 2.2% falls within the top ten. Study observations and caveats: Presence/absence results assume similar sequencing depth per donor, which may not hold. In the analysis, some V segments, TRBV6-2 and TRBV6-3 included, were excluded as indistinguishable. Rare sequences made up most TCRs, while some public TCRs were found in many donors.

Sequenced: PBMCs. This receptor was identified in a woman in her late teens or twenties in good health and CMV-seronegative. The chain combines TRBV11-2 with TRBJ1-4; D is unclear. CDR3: CATQSYSGNEKLFF. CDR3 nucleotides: TGTGCCACCCAGTCTTACAGTGGTAATGAAAAACTGTTTTTT.